This T cell receptor beta chain was recorded in a study of cytomegalovirus exposure and HLA in healthy donors. Study-level information: The same platform was used for the roughly 120 validation repertoires and the approximately 700 first-cohort repertoires, a later analysis reported.

Regarding this clone: Its antigen is not identified.

Germline values: CDR1 KGHSH, CDR2 LQKENI. The CDR3 sequence is 13 residues long. V was cut by 6 bases and J by 2 bases, with 10 bases left in between. Assay: immunoSEQ multiplex PCR; the TCRdb copy retains only in-frame clones and omits some. Of about 82,000 clones in the sample, roughly 94% were seen once. The study, taken as a whole, reports: Specificity of a few CMV-associated chains for CMV antigens was verified in vitro.

The sequence derives from a young woman in good health and CMV-seronegative. The sample taken for sequencing was PBMCs. The chain employs TRBV18 and TRBJ1-2, with a possible D match to TRBD1 (6 bases). CDR3: CASSPDRNYGYTF. DNA for the CDR3: TGTGCCAGCTCCCCGGACAGAAACTATGGCTACACCTTC.